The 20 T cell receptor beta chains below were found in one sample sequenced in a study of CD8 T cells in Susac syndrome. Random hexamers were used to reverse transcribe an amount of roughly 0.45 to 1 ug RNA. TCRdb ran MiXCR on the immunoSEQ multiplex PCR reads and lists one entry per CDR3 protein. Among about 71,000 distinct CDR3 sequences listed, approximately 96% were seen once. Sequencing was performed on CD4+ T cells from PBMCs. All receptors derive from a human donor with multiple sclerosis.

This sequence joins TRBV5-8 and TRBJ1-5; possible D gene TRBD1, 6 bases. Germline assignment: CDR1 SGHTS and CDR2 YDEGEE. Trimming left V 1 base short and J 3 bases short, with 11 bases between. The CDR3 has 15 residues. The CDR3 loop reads CASSLRQGINQPQHF. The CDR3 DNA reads TGTGCCAGCAGCTTGAGGCAGGGGATCAATCAGCCCCAGCATTTT. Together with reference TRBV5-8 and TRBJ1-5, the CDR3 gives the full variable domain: EAGVTQSPTHLIKTRGQQATLRCSPISGHTSVYWYQQALGLGLQFLLWYDEGEERNRGNFPPRFSGRQFPNYSSELNVNALELEDSALYLCASSLRQGINQPQHFGDGTRLSIL.

The CDR3 coding sequence is TGCGCCAGCAGCGGGATGGACAGGGGGTATAATTCACCCCTCCACTTT. Amino acid sequence: CASSGMDRGYNSPLHF. This chain connects TRBV5-1 to TRBJ1-6, with 10 nucleotides matching TRBD1. Germline CDR1 reads SGHRS; CDR2 reads YFSETQ. The J segment lost 4 bases and the V segment lost 4 bases, leaving 5 bases of the junction unmatched. The CDR3 consists of 16 residues.

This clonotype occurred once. The CDR3 DNA sequence: TGTGCCAGCAGTTACTCATTATGGGAGGGTGGCTACACCTTC. This encodes CASSYSLWEGGYTF. The chain joins TRBV6-5 to TRBJ1-2; D remains ambiguous. The CDR3 runs to 14 residues. V was shortened by 0 bases and J by 7 bases, with 12 bases between the two germline ends. Germline CDR1 is MNHEY and CDR2 is SVGAGI.

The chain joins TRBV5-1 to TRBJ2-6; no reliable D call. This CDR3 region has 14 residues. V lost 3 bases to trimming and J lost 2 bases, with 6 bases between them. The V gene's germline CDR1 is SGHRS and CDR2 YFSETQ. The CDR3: CASSSITGANVLTF. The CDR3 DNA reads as TGCGCCAGCAGCTCCATTACTGGGGCCAACGTCCTGACTTTC.

The CDR3 nucleotides are TGTGCCAGCTCCGGGGCCGGGAAAGAGACCCAGTACTTC. Translated: CASSGAGKETQYF. The rearrangement joins TRBV7-9 to TRBJ2-5, with D perhaps matching TRBD1 or TRBD2 (5 bases each). The V gene lost 8 bases and the J gene lost 3 bases, with 13 bases spanning the gap. Germline V gives CDR1 SEHNR, CDR2 FQNEAQ (reference sequence). This CDR3 region has 13 residues.

The CDR3 nucleotides read TGTGCCAGCAGTGAAGGCCCCGGGGCCATTACTGAAGCTTTCTTT. Translation: CASSEGPGAITEAFF. The rearrangement uses TRBV2 and TRBJ1-1; TRBD1 is a possible D gene (5 bases). V was pared by 1 base and J by 5 bases, with 14 bases between. This CDR3 contains 15 residues. Germline assignment: CDR1 SNHLY and CDR2 FYNNEI.

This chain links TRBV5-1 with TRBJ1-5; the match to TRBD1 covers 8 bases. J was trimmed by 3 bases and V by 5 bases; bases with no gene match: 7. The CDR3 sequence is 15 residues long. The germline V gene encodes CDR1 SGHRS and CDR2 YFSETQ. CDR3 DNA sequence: TGCGCCAGCAGTTACGGGACAGGATTCAATCAGCCCCAGCATTTT. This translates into CASSYGTGFNQPQHF.

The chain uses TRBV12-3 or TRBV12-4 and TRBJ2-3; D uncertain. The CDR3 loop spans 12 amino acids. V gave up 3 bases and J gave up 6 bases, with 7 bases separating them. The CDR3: CASSLVGDTQYF. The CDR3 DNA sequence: TGTGCCAGCAGTTTGGTGGGTGATACGCAGTATTTT.

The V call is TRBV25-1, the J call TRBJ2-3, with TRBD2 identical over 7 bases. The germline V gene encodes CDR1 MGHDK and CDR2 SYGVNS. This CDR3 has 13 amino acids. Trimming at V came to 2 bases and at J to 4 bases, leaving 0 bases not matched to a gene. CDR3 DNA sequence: TGTGCCAGCAGTGAAGCGGGGGCAGATACGCAGTATTTT. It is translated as CASSEAGADTQYF. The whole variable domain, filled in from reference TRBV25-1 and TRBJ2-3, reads EADIYQTPRYLVIGTGKKITLECSQTMGHDKMYWYQQDPGMELHLIHYSYGVNSTEKGDLSSESTVSRIRTEHFPLTLESARPSHTSQYLCASSEAGADTQYFGPGTRLTVL.

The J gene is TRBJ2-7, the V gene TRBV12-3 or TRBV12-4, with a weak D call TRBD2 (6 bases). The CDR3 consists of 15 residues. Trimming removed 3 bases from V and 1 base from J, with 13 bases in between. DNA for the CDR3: TGTGCCAGCAGTTTGCGGGACGGTCGATCCTACGAGCAGTACTTC. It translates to CASSLRDGRSYEQYF.

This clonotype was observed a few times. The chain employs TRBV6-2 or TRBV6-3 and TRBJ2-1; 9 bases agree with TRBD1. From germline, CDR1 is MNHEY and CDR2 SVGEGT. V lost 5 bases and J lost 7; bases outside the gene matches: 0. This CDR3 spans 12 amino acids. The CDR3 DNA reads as TGTGCCAGCAGTGACAGGGGGAATGAGCAGTTCTTC. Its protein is CASSDRGNEQFF.

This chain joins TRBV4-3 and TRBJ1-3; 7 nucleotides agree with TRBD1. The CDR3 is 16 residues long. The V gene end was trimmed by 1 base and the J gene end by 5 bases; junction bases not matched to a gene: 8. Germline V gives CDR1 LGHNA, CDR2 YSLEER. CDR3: CASSQGSRDRRNTIYF. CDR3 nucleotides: TGCGCCAGCAGCCAAGGATCTAGGGACAGAAGAAACACCATATATTTT.

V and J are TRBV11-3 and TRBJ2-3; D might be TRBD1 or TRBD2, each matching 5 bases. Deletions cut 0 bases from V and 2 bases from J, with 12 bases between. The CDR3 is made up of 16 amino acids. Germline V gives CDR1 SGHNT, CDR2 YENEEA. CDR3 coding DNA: TGTGCCAGCAGCTTAGAGGGGACCCTCCCCACAGATACGCAGTATTTT. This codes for CASSLEGTLPTDTQYF.

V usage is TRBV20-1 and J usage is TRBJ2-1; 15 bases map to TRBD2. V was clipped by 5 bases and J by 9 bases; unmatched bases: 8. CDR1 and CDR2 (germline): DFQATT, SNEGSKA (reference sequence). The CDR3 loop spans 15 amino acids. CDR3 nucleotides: TGCAGTGCTCCGCCGGGACTAGCGGGGGGCTCTGAGCAGTTCTTC. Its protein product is CSAPPGLAGGSEQFF.

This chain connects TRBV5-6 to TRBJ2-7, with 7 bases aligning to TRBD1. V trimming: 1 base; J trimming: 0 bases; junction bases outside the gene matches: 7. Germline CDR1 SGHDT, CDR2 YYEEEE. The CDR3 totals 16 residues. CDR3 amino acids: CASSLSYRDSSYEQYF. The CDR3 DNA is TGTGCCAGCAGCTTGTCGTACAGGGACAGCTCCTACGAGCAGTACTTC.

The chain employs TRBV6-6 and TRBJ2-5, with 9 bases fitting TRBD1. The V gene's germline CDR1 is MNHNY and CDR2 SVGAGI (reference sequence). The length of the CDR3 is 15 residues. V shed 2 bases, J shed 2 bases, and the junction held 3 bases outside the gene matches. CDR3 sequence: CASSYGDREQETQYF. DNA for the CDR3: TGTGCCAGCAGTTACGGGGACAGGGAACAAGAGACCCAGTACTTC.

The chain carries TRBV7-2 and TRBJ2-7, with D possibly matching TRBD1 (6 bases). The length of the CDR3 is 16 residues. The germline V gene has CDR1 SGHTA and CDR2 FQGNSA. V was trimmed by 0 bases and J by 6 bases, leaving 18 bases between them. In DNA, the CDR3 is TGTGCCAGCAGCTTAGCCGGACAGAAAACGGATCGCGAGCAGTACTTC. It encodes CASSLAGQKTDREQYF. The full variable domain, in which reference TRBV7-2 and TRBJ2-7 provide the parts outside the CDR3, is GAGVSQSPSNKVTEKGKDVELRCDPISGHTALYWYRQSLGQGLEFLIYFQGNSAPDKSGLPSDRFSAERTGGSVSTLTIQRTQQEDSAVYLCASSLAGQKTDREQYFGPGTRLTVT.

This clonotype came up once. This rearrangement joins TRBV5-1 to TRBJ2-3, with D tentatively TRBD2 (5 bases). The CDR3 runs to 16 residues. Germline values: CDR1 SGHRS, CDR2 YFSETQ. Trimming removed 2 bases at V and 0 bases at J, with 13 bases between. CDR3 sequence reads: CASSLRTQTSTDTQYF. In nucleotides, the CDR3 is TGCGCCAGCAGCTTACGGACTCAAACTAGCACAGATACGCAGTATTTT.

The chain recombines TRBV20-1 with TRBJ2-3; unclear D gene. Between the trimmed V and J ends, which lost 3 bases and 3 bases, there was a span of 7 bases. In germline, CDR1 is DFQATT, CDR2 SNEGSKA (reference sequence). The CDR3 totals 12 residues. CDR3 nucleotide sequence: TGCAGTGCTAGGGGTTCGACAGATACGCAGTATTTT. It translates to CSARGSTDTQYF.

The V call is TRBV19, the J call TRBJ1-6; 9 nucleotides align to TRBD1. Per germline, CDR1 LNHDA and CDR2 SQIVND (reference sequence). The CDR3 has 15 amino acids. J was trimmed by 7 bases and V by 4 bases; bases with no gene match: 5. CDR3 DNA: TGTGCCAGTAGTACCACCGGGACAGGGAATTCACCCCTCCACTTT. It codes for CASSTTGTGNSPLHF.